This T cell receptor (beta chain) was sequenced in a study of blood T cells in healthy people across ages. Whole-study context: Capture by template switching was about one barcoded beta molecule per two T cells.

Trimming took 6 bases from V and 5 from J, leaving 18 bases between them. CDR3 length: 15 amino acids. Per germline, CDR1 KGHDR and CDR2 SFDVKD. Combining a sample-barcoded 5' primer with a J-beta primer mix, a second PCR ran for about 7 to 11 cycles. TCRdb re-called the 5' RACE reads through MiXCR, storing one row per CDR3 protein. Here the sample spans around 620,000 distinct CDR3 sequences, 27% being singletons. The genes are TRBV24-1 and TRBJ2-5, with D perhaps matching TRBD2 (6 bases). The receptor's source is a woman in her 70s in good health. The sequenced sample was blood. The CDR3 sequence is CATSQGGPGSETQYF. DNA of the CDR3: TGTGCCACCAGTCAAGGAGGGCCCGGATCGGAGACCCAGTACTTC.